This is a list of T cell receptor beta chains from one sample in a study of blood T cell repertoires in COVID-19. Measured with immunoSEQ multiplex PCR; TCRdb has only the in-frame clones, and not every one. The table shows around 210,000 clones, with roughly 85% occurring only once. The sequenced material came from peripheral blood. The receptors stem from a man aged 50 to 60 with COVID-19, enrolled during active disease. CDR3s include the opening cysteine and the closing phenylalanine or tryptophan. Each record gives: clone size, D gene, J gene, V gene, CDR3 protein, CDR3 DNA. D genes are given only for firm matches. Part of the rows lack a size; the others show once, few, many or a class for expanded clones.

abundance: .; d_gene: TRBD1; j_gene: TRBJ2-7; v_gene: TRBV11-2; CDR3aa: CASSWDSSYEQYF; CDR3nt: TGTGCCAGCAGCTGGGACAGCTCCTACGAGCAGTACTTC
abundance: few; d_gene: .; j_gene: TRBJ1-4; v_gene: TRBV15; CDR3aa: CATSDGGFGEKLFF; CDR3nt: TGTGCCACCAGCGACGGGGGATTCGGTGAAAAACTGTTTTTT
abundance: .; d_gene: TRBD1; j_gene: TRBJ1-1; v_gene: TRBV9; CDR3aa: CASSVESGQGGRSTEAFF; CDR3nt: TGTGCCAGCAGCGTAGAATCGGGACAGGGGGGTCGTAGCACTGAAGCTTTCTTT
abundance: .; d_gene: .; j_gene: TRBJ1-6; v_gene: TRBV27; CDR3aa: CASSRDFNSPLHF; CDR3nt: TGTGCCAGCAGCCGGGATTTTAATTCACCCCTCCACTTT
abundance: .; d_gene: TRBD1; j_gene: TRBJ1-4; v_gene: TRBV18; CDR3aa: CASSPPTGGPNEKLFF; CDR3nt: TGTGCCAGCTCACCACCTACAGGGGGGCCTAATGAAAAACTGTTTTTT
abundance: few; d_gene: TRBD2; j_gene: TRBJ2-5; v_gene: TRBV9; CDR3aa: CASTPSGGAGMYQETQYF; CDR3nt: TGTGCCAGCACCCCTAGCGGGGGGGCGGGAATGTACCAAGAGACCCAGTACTTC
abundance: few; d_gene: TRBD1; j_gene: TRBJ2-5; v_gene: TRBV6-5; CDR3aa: CASRKQGPVETQYF; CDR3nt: TGTGCCAGCAGGAAACAGGGGCCGGTAGAGACCCAGTACTTC
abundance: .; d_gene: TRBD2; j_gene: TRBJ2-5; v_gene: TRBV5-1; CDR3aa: CASSTVAGGLETQYF; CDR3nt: TGCGCCAGCAGCACCGTAGCGGGGGGGTTGGAGACCCAGTACTTC
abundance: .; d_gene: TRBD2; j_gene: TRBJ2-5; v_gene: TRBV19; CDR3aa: CASGSLAGAQETQYF; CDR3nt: TGTGCCAGTGGATCACTAGCGGGGGCCCAAGAGACCCAGTACTTC
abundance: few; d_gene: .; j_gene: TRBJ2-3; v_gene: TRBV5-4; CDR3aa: CASSLAGKSTDTQYF; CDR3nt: TGTGCCAGCAGCTTGGCAGGCAAGAGCACAGATACGCAGTATTTT
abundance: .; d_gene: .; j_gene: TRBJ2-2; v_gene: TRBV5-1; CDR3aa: CASRMTGNTGELFF; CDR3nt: TGCGCCAGCAGGATGACGGGGAACACCGGGGAGCTGTTTTTT
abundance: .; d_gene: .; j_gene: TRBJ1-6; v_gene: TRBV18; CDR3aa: CASSPGQLYNSPLHF; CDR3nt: TGTGCCAGCTCACCAGGGCAACTCTATAATTCACCCCTCCACTTT
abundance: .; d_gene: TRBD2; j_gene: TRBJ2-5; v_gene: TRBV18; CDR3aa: CASSPTTSGALGTQYF; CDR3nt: TGTGCCAGCTCACCAACGACTAGCGGGGCTCTGGGGACCCAGTACTTC
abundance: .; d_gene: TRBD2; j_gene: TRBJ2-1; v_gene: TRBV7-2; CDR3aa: CASSSRGSGGSGEQFF; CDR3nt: TGTGCCAGCAGCTCCCGTGGTAGCGGGGGTAGTGGTGAGCAGTTCTTC
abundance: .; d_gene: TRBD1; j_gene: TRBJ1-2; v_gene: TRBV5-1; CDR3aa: CASSFGQGTYGYTF; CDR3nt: TGCGCCAGCAGCTTCGGACAGGGGACCTATGGCTACACCTTC
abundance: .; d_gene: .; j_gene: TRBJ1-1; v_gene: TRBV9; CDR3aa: CASSVVGGNTEAFF; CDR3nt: TGTGCCAGCAGCGTAGTAGGGGGGAACACTGAAGCTTTCTTT
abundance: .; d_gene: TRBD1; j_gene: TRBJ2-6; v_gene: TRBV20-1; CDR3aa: CSASGGTGAAGANVLTF; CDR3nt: TGCAGTGCTAGTGGAGGGACAGGGGCTGCCGGGGCCAACGTCCTGACTTTC
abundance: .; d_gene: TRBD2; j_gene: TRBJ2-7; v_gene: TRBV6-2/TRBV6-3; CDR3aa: CASSPLRQTSGAYEQYF; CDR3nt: TGTGCCAGCAGCCCCCTTCGTCAGACTAGCGGGGCCTACGAGCAGTACTTC
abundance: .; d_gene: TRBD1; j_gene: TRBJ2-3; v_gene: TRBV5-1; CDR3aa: CASSPVTGGAKGTQYF; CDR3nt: TGCGCCAGCAGCCCGGTGACAGGGGGCGCCAAGGGTACGCAGTATTTT
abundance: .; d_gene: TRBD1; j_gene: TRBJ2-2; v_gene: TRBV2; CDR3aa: CASSRQGSGELFF; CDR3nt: TGTGCCAGCTCAAGACAGGGATCCGGGGAGCTGTTTTTT
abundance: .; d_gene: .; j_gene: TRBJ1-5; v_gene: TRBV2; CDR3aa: CASSGQDTNQPQHF; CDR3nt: TGTGCCAGCAGTGGGCAAGACACGAATCAGCCCCAGCATTTT
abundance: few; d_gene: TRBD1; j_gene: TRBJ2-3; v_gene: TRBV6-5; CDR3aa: CATTGANTDTQYF; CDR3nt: TGTGCCACCACAGGGGCCAACACAGATACGCAGTATTTT
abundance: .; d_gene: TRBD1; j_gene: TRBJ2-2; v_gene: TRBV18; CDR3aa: CASSTDRRNTGELFF; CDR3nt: TGTGCCAGCTCAACGGACAGGCGAAACACCGGGGAGCTGTTTTTT
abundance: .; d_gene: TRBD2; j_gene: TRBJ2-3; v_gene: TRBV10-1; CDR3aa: CASSETGGGDTQYF; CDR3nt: TGCGCCAGCAGTGAGACGGGGGGGGGAGATACGCAGTATTTT
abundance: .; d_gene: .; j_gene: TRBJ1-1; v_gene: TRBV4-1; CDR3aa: CASSQVGKGLNTEAFF; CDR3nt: TGCGCCAGCAGCCAAGTAGGTAAGGGGCTCAACACTGAAGCTTTCTTT
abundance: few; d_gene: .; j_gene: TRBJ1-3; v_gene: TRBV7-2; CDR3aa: CASSLNSMRSGNTIYF; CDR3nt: TGTGCCAGCAGTCTTAATTCCATGAGGTCTGGAAACACCATATATTTT
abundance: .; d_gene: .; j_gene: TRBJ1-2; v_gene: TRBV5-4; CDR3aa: CASRAFRGLQAGYTF; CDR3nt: TGTGCCAGCAGAGCGTTTAGGGGCCTTCAAGCCGGCTACACCTTC
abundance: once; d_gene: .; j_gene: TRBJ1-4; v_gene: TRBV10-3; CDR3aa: CAISDVHGNRGEKLFF; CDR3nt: TGTGCCATCAGTGACGTTCATGGAAACAGAGGGGAAAAACTGTTTTTT